This T cell receptor beta chain was recovered during a study of T cells in Graves' hyperthyroidism and ophthalmopathy. At the level of the study: At the time of initial diagnosis and before any treatment, peripheral blood was collected.

This clonotype was seen more than once but under ten times. Its antigen is as yet unknown. Per germline, CDR1 KGHSH and CDR2 LQKENI. Trimming took 4 bases from V and 6 from J; bases not matched to a gene: 4. The CDR3 contains 14 residues. Patients were excluded for uncontrolled infection, other autoimmune disease, pregnancy or lactation. The study, taken as a whole, reports: Expanded thyroid clonotypes (above 0.001) were mostly also found in blood.

Amplification targeted TCR beta CDR3 regions from RNA transcripts. TCR CDR3 underwent first-round RT-PCR with the HTBI primer set. TCRdb called the multiplex PCR reads again in MiXCR, with one record for every CDR3 protein. The sample has nearly 600,000 distinct CDR3 sequences, 11% to 15% seen once. The V gene is TRBV18, the J gene TRBJ2-3; TRBD1 agrees at 10 bases. The specimen sequenced was blood. The clonotype comes from a woman aged 18-29 years with Graves' ophthalmopathy. The CDR3 DNA reads TGTGCCAGCTCACAGGGACAGGGGAGGGATACGCAGTATTTT. This encodes CASSQGQGRDTQYF.